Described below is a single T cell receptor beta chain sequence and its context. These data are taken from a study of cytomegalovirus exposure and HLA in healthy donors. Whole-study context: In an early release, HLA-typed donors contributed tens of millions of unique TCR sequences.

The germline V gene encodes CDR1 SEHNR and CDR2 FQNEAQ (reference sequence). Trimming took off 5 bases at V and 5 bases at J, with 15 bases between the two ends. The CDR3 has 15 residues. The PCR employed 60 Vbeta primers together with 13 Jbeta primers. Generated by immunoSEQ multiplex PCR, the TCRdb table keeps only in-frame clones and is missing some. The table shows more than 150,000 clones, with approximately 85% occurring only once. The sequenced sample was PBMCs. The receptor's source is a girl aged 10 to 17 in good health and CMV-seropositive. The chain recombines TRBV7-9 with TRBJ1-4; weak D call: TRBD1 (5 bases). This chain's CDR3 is CASSQQGLKNEKLFF. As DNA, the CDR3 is TGTGCCAGCAGCCAGCAGGGTCTCAAGAATGAAAAACTGTTTTTT.